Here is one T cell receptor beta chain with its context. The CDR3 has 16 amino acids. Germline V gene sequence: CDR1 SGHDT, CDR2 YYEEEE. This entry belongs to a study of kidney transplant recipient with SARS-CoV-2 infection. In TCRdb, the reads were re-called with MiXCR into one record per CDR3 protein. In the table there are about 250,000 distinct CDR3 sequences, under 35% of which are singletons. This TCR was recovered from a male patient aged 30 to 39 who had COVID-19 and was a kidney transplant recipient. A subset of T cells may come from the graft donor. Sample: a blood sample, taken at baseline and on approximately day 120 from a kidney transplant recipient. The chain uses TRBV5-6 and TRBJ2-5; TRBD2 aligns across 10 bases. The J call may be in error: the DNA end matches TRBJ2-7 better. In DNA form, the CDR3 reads TGTGCCAGCAGCTTGGAGGCCGGGACTAGCGCCTACGAGCAGTACTTC. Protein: CASSLEAGTSAYEQYF.